These 9 T cell receptor beta chains originate from one sample sequenced in a study of STAT3 mutations in large granular lymphocyte leukemia. Whole-study findings and limits: Every T-LGLL patient had at least one immunodominant TCRbeta clonotype.

Generated by immunoSEQ multiplex PCR, the TCRdb table keeps only in-frame clones and is missing some. The sample shows about 4,700 clones, 45% to 70% of them seen only once. For these TCRs, the target antigens are not known. Specimen: peripheral blood mononuclear cells. The receptors were sampled from a male patient aged 45 to 59 with T-cell large granular lymphocyte leukemia. Some clones in this sample may be carry-over from other donors' samples.

The rearrangement links TRBV30 to TRBJ2-1, with D perhaps TRBD2 (5 bases). This CDR3 is built from 14 residues. V lost 1 base and J 4 bases, leaving 11 bases between the germline ends. CDR1 is GTSNPN and CDR2 is SVGIG in the germline V gene (reference sequence). This CDR3 reads CAWSGLRAYNEQFF. Written as DNA, the CDR3 is TGTGCCTGGAGTGGTTTGCGGGCTTACAATGAGCAGTTCTTC.

The chain uses TRBV7-9 and TRBJ2-7; 7 bases align to TRBD1. J lost 5 bases, V lost 2 bases, and 9 bases had no gene match. Germline V gene lookup returns CDR1 SEHNR and CDR2 FQNEAQ (reference sequence). The CDR3 is made up of 15 amino acids. The CDR3 nucleotides are TGTGCCAGCAGCTTATCAGGAACAGGGGTCAACGAGCAGTACTTC. Translated, it gives CASSLSGTGVNEQYF. Filled out from reference TRBV7-9 and TRBJ2-7, the complete variable domain reads DTGVSQNPRHKITKRGQNVTFRCDPISEHNRLYWYRQTLGQGPEFLTYFQNEAQLEKSRLLSDRFSAERPKGSFSTLEIQRTEQGDSAMYLCASSLSGTGVNEQYFGPGTRLTVT.

The chain joins TRBV4-1 to TRBJ2-4; no clear D. The CDR3 covers 12 residues. Trimming stripped 0 bases from V and 8 bases from J, with 5 bases between. CDR1 and CDR2 from the germline V gene are MGHRA and YSYEKL. CDR3 protein: CASSQDLDIQYF. As DNA, the CDR3 is TGCGCCAGCAGCCAAGATCTTGACATTCAGTACTTC.

The rearrangement joins TRBV9 to TRBJ2-7, with 8 bases identical to TRBD1. The CDR3 is 13 amino acids. The trim removed 0 bases at V and 6 bases at J, leaving 2 bases unmatched. Germline CDR1 is SGDLS and CDR2 is YYNGEE. CDR3 sequence (DNA): TGTGCCAGCAGCGTAGAGCAGGGGGCCGAGCAGTACTTC. This gives the protein CASSVEQGAEQYF.

The CDR3 bases are TGTGCCAGCAGCTTAGCGGGGTCCCAAGAGACCCAGTACTTC. It yields the protein CASSLAGSQETQYF. The gene calls are TRBV5-4 and TRBJ2-5, with 7 bases aligning to TRBD2. V shed 2 bases and J 1 base; nucleotides not matched to a gene: 2. Per germline, CDR1 SGHNT and CDR2 YYREEE (reference sequence). The CDR3 extends over 14 amino acids.

This clone was counted between two and nine times. This sequence joins TRBV15 and TRBJ1-5, with D perhaps matching TRBD1 (6 bases). Trimming took off 5 bases at V and 6 bases at J, with 20 bases between the two ends. CDR3 length equals 16 residues. Germline values: CDR1 LNHNV, CDR2 YYDKDF (reference sequence). CDR3 amino acids: CATSLWGGRASQPQHF. CDR3 nucleotide sequence: TGTGCCACCAGCCTCTGGGGGGGCAGGGCAAGTCAGCCCCAGCATTTT.

This clone was found a few times. CDR3 in amino acids: CASTNGQGDYTF. The CDR3 nucleotides are TGTGCCAGCACCAATGGACAGGGGGACTACACCTTC. The chain links TRBV18 to TRBJ1-2; the match to TRBD1 covers 10 bases. Looked up from germline, CDR1 is KGHSH and CDR2 is LQKENI. The CDR3 covers 12 residues. V lost 8 bases and J lost 10; bases outside the gene matches: 7.

This chain connects TRBV5-4 to TRBJ2-1; D is possibly TRBD2 (6 bases). The CDR3 extends over 13 amino acids. V lost 0 bases, J lost 7 bases, and 8 bases lay in between. Germline assignment: CDR1 SGHNT and CDR2 YYREEE (reference sequence). The CDR3 nucleotides read TGTGCCAGCAGCTTGGAGGCGGGGAATGAGCAGTTCTTC. It specifies CASSLEAGNEQFF.

V usage is TRBV4-2 and J usage is TRBJ2-7, with D possibly TRBD1 on 6 matching bases. Germline V gene lookup returns CDR1 LGHNA and CDR2 YNFKEQ. This CDR3 has 14 residues. The V gene lost 3 bases and the J gene lost 6 bases, with 15 bases spanning the gap. As DNA, the CDR3 is TGTGCCAGCAGCCATCAACTCACAGGGTCCGAGCAGTACTTC. Protein: CASSHQLTGSEQYF.